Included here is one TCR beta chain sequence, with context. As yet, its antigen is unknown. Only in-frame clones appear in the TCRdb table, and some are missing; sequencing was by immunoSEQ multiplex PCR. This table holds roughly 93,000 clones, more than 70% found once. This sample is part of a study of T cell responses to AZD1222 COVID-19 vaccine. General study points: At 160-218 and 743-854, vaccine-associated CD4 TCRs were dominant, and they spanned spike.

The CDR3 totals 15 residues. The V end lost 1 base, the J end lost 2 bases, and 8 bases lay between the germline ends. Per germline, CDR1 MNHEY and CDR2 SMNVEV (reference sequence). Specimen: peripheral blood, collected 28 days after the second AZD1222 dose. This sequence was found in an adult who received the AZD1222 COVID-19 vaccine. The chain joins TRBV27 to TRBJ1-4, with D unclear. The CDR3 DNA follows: TGTGCCAGCAGTTTATATTCGGGGACTAATGAAAAACTGTTTTTT. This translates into CASSLYSGTNEKLFF.